This TCR beta chain appears in the sequencing data of a study of CD8 T cells in ankylosing spondylitis. Each CDR3 protein gets one entry after TCRdb re-called the 5' RACE reads with MiXCR. The data contain more than 150,000 distinct CDR3 sequences, roughly 18% of them singletons. Trimming removed 5 bases from V and 6 bases from J, with 11 bases in between. The CDR3 is made up of 13 amino acids. CDR1 SGHTA and CDR2 FQGNSA come from the germline V gene. The sample was blood, either unsorted or a sorted T cell fraction (not recorded which). This TCR came from a male donor aged 10 to 30 with ankylosing spondylitis or in good health (not recorded which). This rearrangement joins TRBV7-2 to TRBJ1-5, with D tentatively TRBD1 (6 bases). The CDR3 DNA is TGTGCCAGCAGCGCAGGGGTGAGTCAGCCCCAGCATTTT. Its protein is CASSAGVSQPQHF.